These T cell receptor beta chains were read from a single sample in a study of OX40 agonist ivuxolimab in advanced cancers. Clones were sequenced by immunoSEQ multiplex PCR, and TCRdb holds only the in-frame ones, with some missing. This sample has tens of thousands of clones, with 70% to 85% found just once. The sample consisted of CD4+ or CD8+ T cells sorted from blood, taken in a trial of the OX40 agonist ivuxolimab. The source of these receptors is an adult with an advanced solid tumor such as melanoma, head and neck, liver or kidney cancer. Each CDR3 is given with its conserved first and last residue. The D gene is left open where the match is weak. Size values are once, few and many counts, or a class for expanded clones, and some rows have none.

TRBV7-3	-	-	TRBJ1-1	CASSSNRGQWADTEAFF	TGTGCCAGCAGCTCCAATCGGGGGCAGTGGGCAGACACTGAAGCTTTCTTT
TRBV30	-	-	TRBJ1-3	CAWSVQEGNTIYF	TGTGCCTGGAGTGTACAGGAAGGAAACACCATATATTTT
TRBV10-2	-	-	TRBJ1-5	CASSESWRGPSQPQHF	TGCGCCAGCAGTGAGTCGTGGAGGGGCCCTAGTCAGCCCCAGCATTTT
TRBV28	-	-	TRBJ1-1	CASSLHAGGGTEAFF	TGTGCCAGCAGTTTACACGCCGGGGGGGGCACTGAAGCTTTCTTT
TRBV6-5	-	-	TRBJ1-5	CASRGFSNQPQHF	TGTGCCAGCAGGGGGTTTAGCAATCAGCCCCAGCATTTT
TRBV18	-	-	TRBJ2-5	CASSPSGFETQYF	TGTGCCAGCTCACCTTCAGGTTTTGAGACCCAGTACTTC
TRBV6-4	-	-	TRBJ2-5	CASNDRSGPETQYF	TGTGCCAGCAATGACAGATCAGGGCCGGAGACCCAGTACTTC
TRBV18	-	-	TRBJ1-3	CASSPKDPDSGNTIYF	TGTGCCAGCTCACCCAAAGACCCTGACTCTGGAAACACCATATATTTT
TRBV30	-	-	TRBJ2-5	CAWRRGESSQETQYF	TGTGCCTGGAGACGAGGGGAAAGTTCCCAAGAGACCCAGTACTTC
TRBV5-4	-	-	TRBJ2-1	CASSNTGPLYNEQFF	TGTGCCAGCAGCAACACAGGGCCTCTCTACAATGAGCAGTTCTTC
TRBV10-1	TRBD1	few	TRBJ1-2	CASSPDRLGGYTF	TGCGCCAGCAGCCCGGACAGGTTGGGCGGCTACACCTTC
TRBV2	-	-	TRBJ1-5	CASRGEGLSNQPQHF	TGTGCCAGCAGGGGGGAGGGGCTAAGCAATCAGCCCCAGCATTTT
TRBV6-1	-	-	TRBJ2-2	CASRTANTGELFF	TGTGCCAGCAGGACGGCCAACACCGGGGAGCTGTTTTTT
TRBV4-3	-	few	TRBJ2-3	CASSQRPGHPTDTQYF	TGCGCCAGCAGCCAACGTCCGGGACACCCCACAGATACGCAGTATTTT
TRBV2	-	-	TRBJ2-1	CAGLSGLYNEQFF	TGTGCCGGACTTAGCGGACTTTACAATGAGCAGTTCTTC
TRBV5-4	-	-	TRBJ2-1	CASSPGGAGVPNEQFF	TGTGCCAGCAGCCCAGGAGGAGCTGGGGTTCCCAATGAGCAGTTCTTC
TRBV9	-	few	TRBJ1-4	CASSVKGTTNEKLFF	TGTGCCAGCAGCGTAAAGGGTACAACTAATGAAAAACTGTTTTTT
TRBV2	TRBD2	-	TRBJ2-1	CASRSGTSGGTYNEQFF	TGTGCCAGCAGAAGCGGGACTAGCGGGGGGACCTACAATGAGCAGTTCTTC
TRBV6-1	-	-	TRBJ1-1	CASSGLGMNTEAFF	TGTGCCAGCAGTGGTCTGGGGATGAACACTGAAGCTTTCTTT
TRBV23-1	-	-	TRBJ1-2	CASSQWDPECNGYTF	TGCGCCAGCAGTCAATGGGACCCAGAGTGTAATGGCTACACCTTC
TRBV4-1	TRBD1	few	TRBJ1-2	CASSQEGTGDRGYTF	TGCGCCAGCAGCCAAGAGGGGACAGGGGATCGTGGCTACACCTTC
TRBV5-4	TRBD2	-	TRBJ2-3	CASSWSLAGLSGTDTQYF	TGTGCCAGCAGCTGGAGCTTAGCGGGGCTCTCGGGCACAGATACGCAGTATTTT
TRBV29-1	-	-	TRBJ1-2	CSVGGLNYGYTF	TGCAGCGTTGGAGGACTTAACTATGGCTACACCTTC
TRBV5-6	TRBD2	-	TRBJ2-1	CASSLIAGSSYNEQFF	TGTGCCAGCAGCTTGATAGCGGGGTCCTCCTACAATGAGCAGTTCTTC
TRBV7-9	-	-	TRBJ2-3	CASSFSVADTQYF	TGTGCCAGCAGCTTTTCTGTAGCAGATACGCAGTATTTT
TRBV5-4	TRBD2	-	TRBJ2-5	CASSPEPSGGAWETQYF	TGTGCCAGCAGCCCGGAACCTAGCGGGGGGGCCTGGGAGACCCAGTACTTC
TRBV2	-	-	TRBJ1-2	CASGGGDGYTF	TGTGCCAGCGGAGGGGGGGATGGCTACACCTTC
TRBV5-1	-	-	TRBJ1-3	CASSWGGSGNTIYF	TGCGCCAGCAGCTGGGGCGGCTCTGGAAACACCATATATTTT
TRBV6-6	-	-	TRBJ1-1	CASSPRGGHSATEAFF	TGTGCCAGCAGCCCCAGAGGGGGACACTCAGCCACTGAAGCTTTCTTT
TRBV27	-	-	TRBJ1-6	CASSLSGVMNSPLHF	TGTGCCAGCAGTTTATCAGGGGTCATGAATTCACCCCTCCACTTT
TRBV19	-	-	TRBJ1-2	CATGGRNYGYTF	TGTGCCACCGGGGGTAGGAACTATGGCTACACCTTC
TRBV5-1	-	-	TRBJ1-1	CASSFDDTEAFF	TGCGCCAGCAGCTTTGATGACACTGAAGCTTTCTTT
TRBV19	-	-	TRBJ2-6	CASSISGGGYRSGANVLTF	TGTGCCAGTAGTATTTCAGGGGGAGGCTACCGTTCGGGGGCCAACGTCCTGACTTTC
TRBV5-1	-	-	TRBJ2-6	CASSLSSGANVLTF	TGCGCCAGCAGCTTAAGCTCTGGGGCCAACGTCCTGACTTTC
TRBV5-4	TRBD2	-	TRBJ2-2	CASGTSGGFTGELFF	TGTGCCAGCGGCACTAGCGGGGGATTCACCGGGGAGCTGTTTTTT
TRBV18	-	-	TRBJ1-1	CASSPQQGRTEAFF	TGTGCCAGCTCACCTCAGCAGGGACGAACTGAAGCTTTCTTT
TRBV27	TRBD2	-	TRBJ2-4	CASSLFYQRGGGIQYF	TGTGCCAGCAGTTTATTTTACCAGCGGGGGGGCGGCATTCAGTACTTC
TRBV5-1	-	-	TRBJ1-2	CASSFQENYGYTF	TGCGCCAGCAGCTTTCAGGAGAACTATGGCTACACCTTC
TRBV5-4	TRBD1	-	TRBJ2-5	CASSRQGVGQETQYF	TGTGCCAGCAGCAGACAGGGTGTCGGCCAAGAGACCCAGTACTTC